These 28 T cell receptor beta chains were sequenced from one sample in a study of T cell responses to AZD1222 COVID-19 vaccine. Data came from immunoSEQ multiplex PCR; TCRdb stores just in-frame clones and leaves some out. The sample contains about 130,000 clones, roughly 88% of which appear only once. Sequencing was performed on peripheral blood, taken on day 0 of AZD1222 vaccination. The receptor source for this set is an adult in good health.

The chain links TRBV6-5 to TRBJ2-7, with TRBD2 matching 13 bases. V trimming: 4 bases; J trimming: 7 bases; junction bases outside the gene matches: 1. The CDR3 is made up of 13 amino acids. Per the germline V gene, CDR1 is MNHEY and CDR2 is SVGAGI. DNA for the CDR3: TGTGCCAGCAGTTCGGGACTAGCGGGGGAGCAGTACTTC. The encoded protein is CASSSGLAGEQYF.

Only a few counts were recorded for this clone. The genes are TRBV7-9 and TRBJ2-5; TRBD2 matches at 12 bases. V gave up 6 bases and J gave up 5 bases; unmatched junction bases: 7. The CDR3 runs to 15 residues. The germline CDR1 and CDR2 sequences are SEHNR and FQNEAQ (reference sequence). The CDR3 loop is CASSATSGRYETQYF. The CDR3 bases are TGTGCCAGCAGTGCGACTAGCGGGAGATATGAGACCCAGTACTTC.

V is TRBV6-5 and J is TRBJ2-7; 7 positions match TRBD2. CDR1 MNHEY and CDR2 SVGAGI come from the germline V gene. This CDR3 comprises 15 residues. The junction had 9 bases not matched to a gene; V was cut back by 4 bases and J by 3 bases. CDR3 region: CASSSPGGEIYEQYF. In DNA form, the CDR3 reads TGTGCCAGCAGTTCTCCGGGAGGTGAAATCTACGAGCAGTACTTC.

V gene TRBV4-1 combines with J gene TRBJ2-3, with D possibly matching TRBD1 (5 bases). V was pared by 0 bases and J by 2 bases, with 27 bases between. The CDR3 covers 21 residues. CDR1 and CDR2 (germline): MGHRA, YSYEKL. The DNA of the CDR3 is TGCGCCAGCAGCCAAGATTTAGGTTTGGCCGCGACAGTGCGATACACAGATACGCAGTATTTT. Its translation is CASSQDLGLAATVRYTDTQYF.

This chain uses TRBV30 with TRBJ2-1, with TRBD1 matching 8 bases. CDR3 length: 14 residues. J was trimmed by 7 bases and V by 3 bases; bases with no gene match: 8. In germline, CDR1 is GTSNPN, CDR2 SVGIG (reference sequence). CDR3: CAWSPGQDLNEQFF. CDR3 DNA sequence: TGTGCCTGGAGCCCGGGACAGGACCTTAATGAGCAGTTCTTC.

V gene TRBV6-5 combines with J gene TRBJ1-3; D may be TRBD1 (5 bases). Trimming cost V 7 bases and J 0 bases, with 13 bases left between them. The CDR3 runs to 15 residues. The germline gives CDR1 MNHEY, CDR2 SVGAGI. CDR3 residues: CASIWTKSSGNTIYF. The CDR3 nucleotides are TGTGCCAGCATTTGGACAAAGAGCTCTGGAAACACCATATATTTT.

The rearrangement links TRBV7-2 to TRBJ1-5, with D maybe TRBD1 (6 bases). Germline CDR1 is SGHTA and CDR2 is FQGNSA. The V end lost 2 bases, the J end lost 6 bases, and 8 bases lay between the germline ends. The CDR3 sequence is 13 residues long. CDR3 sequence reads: CASSLQGSQPQHF. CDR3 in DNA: TGTGCCAGCAGCTTACAGGGGAGTCAGCCCCAGCATTTT.

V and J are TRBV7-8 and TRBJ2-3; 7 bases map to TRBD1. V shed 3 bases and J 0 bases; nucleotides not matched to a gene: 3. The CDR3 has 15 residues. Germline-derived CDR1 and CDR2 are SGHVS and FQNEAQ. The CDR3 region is CASSLGTASTDTQYF. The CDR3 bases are TGTGCCAGCAGCTTGGGGACAGCTAGCACAGATACGCAGTATTTT.

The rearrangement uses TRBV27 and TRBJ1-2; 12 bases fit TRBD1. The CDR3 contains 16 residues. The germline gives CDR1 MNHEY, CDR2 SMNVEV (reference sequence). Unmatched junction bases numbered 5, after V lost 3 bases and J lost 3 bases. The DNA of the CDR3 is TGTGCCAGCAGTTTCTCGGGGACAGGGGGCCACTATGGCTACACCTTC. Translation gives CASSFSGTGGHYGYTF.

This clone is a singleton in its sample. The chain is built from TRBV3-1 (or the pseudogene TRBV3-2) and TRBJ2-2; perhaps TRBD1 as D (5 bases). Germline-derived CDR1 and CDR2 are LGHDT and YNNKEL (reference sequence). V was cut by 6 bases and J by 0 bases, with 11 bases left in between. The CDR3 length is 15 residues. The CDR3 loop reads CASRLGPANTGELFF. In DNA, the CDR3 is TGTGCCAGCAGACTGGGGCCAGCGAACACCGGGGAGCTGTTTTTT.

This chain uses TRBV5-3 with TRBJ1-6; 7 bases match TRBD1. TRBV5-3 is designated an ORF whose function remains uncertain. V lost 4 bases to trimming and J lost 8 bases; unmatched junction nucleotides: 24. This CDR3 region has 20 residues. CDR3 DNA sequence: TGTGCCAGAAGCCCCCGTATTCAGGGGGTCGGTAAGGGACGAGATTCACCCCTCCACTTT. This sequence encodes CARSPRIQGVGKGRDSPLHF.

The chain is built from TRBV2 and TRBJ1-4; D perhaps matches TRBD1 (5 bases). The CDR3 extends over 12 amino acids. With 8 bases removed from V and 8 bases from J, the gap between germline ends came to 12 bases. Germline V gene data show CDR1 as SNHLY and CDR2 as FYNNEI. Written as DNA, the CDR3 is TGTGCCAGCCTGTTGGGGGGGGAAAAACTGTTTTTT. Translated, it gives CASLLGGEKLFF.

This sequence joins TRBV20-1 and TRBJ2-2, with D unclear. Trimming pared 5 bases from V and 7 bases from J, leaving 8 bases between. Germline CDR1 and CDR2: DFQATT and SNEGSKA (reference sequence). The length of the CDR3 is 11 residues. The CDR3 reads CSAGVDGELFF. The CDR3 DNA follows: TGCAGTGCTGGGGTTGACGGGGAGCTGTTTTTT.

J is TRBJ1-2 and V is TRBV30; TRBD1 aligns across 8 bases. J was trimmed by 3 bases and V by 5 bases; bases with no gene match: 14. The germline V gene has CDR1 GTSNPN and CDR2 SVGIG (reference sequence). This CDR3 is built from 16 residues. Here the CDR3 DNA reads TGTGCCTGGGTTATTGGGACAGGAGTGAATGACTATGGCTACACCTTC. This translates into CAWVIGTGVNDYGYTF.

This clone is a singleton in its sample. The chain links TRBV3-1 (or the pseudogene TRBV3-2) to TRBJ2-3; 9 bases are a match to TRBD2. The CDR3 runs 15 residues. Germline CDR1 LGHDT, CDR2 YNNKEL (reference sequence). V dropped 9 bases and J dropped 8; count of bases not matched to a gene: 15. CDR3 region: CASGRAGGERGTQYF. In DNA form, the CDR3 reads TGTGCCAGTGGTCGAGCGGGGGGAGAGAGGGGTACGCAGTATTTT.

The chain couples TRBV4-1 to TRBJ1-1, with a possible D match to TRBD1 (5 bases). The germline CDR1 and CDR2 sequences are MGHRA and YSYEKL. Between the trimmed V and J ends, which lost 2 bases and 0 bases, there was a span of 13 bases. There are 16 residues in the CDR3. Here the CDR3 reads CASSQQARVMNTEAFF. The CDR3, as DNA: TGCGCCAGCAGCCAACAGGCCAGGGTGATGAACACTGAAGCTTTCTTT.

The CDR3 loop reads CASSLLNAEAFF. The DNA for the CDR3 is TGTGCCAGCAGCTTATTAAATGCTGAAGCTTTCTTT. V gene TRBV11-1 combines with J gene TRBJ1-1, with D unclear. CDR1 and CDR2 from the germline V gene are SGHAT and FQDESV (reference sequence). The ends were cut back, 2 bases at V and 6 bases at J, with 7 bases in the middle. This CDR3 is built from 12 residues.

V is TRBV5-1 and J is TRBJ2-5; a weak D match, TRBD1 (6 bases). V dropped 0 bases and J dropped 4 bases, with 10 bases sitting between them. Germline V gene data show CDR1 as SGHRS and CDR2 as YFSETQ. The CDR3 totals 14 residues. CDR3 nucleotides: TGCGCCAGCAGCTTGGGGCACAGGGTAGAGACCCAGTACTTC. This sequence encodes CASSLGHRVETQYF.

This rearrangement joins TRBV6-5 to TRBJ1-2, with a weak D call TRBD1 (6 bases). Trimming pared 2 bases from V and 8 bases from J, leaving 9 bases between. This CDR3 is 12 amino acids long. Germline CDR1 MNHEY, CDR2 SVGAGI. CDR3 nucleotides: TGTGCCAGCAGTTACGGGGGCGAAGGCTACACCTTC. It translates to CASSYGGEGYTF.

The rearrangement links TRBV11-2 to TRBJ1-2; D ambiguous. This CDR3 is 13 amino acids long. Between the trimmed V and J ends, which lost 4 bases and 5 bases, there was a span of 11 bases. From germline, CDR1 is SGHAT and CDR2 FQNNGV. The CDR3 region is CASSSYEAYGYTF. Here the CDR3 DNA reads TGTGCCAGCAGCTCATACGAGGCATATGGCTACACCTTC.

The DNA for the CDR3 is TGCGCCAGCAGCTTGGAGGCGACTAACTATGGCTACACCTTC. Protein product: CASSLEATNYGYTF. The chain recombines TRBV5-1 with TRBJ1-2; D is undetermined. The CDR3 loop spans 14 amino acids. V dropped 0 bases and J dropped 0 bases, with 6 bases sitting between them. Germline loops: CDR1 SGHRS, CDR2 YFSETQ.

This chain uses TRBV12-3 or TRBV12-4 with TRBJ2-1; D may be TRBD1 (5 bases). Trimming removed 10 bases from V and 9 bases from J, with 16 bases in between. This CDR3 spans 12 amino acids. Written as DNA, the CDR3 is TGTGCCATCGCAGGGTCCACATTTGAGCAGTTCTTC. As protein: CAIAGSTFEQFF.

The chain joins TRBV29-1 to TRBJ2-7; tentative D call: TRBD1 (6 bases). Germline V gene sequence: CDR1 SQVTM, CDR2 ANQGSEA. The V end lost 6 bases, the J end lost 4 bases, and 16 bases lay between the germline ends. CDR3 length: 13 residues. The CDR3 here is CSVLLGGEYEQYF. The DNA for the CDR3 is TGCAGCGTCCTGTTAGGGGGAGAATACGAGCAGTACTTC.

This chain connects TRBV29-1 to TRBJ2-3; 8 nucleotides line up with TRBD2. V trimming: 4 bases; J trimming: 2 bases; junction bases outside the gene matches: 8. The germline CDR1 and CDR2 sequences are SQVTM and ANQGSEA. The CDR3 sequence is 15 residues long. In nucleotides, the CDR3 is TGCAGCGTTGGTTTCGCGGGAGGCCCCACAGATACGCAGTATTTT. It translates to CSVGFAGGPTDTQYF.

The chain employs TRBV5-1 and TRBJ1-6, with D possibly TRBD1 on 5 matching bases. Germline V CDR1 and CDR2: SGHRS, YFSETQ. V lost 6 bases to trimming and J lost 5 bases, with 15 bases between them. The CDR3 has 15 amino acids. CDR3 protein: CASTLSGRDNSPLHF. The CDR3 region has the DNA TGCGCCAGCACGCTAAGCGGCAGGGATAATTCACCCCTCCACTTT.

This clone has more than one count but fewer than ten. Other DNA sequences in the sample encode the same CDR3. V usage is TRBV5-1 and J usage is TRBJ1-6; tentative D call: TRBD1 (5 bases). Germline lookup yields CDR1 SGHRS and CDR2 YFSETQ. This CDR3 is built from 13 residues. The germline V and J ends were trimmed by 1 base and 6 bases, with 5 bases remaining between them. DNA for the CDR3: TGCGCCAGCAGCTTGCAGGGTAATTCACCCCTCCACTTT. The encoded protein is CASSLQGNSPLHF.

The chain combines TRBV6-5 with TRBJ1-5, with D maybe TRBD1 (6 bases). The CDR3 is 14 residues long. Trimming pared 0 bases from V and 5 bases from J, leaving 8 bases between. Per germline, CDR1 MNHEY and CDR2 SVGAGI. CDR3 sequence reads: CASSYSTGYQPQHF. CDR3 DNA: TGTGCCAGCAGTTACTCCACAGGGTATCAGCCCCAGCATTTT.

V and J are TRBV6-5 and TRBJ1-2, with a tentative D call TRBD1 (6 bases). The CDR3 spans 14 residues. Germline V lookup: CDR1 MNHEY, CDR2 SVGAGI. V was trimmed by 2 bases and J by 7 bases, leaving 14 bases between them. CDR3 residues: CASSYGGGQSGYTF. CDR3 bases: TGTGCCAGCAGTTACGGTGGGGGCCAGTCTGGCTACACCTTC.